This T cell receptor (beta chain) was recovered during a study of shared clonotypes between healthy human individuals. Produced via immunoSEQ multiplex PCR; TCRdb's table is partial and in-frame only. Of 730,000 or so clones in the sample, around 72% are singletons; the top ten hold about 2%. Per the germline V gene, CDR1 is LNHDA and CDR2 is SQIVND (reference sequence). V lost 4 bases and J lost 6, with 13 bases in between. This CDR3 spans 14 amino acids. Sequenced: memory CD4+ T cells sorted from blood. Specified subset: CD45RA-negative fraction. The receptor comes from a woman under 40 in good health. The rearrangement links TRBV19 to TRBJ2-1; no reliable D call. The CDR3 bases are TGTGCCAGTAGTACCCTTGATCAGGTCAATGAGCAGTTCTTC. This sequence encodes CASSTLDQVNEQFF.